This T cell receptor (beta chain) was recovered during a study of T cells in localized non-small cell lung cancer. V shed 6 bases and J shed 3 bases, with 12 bases lying between them. The CDR3 has 14 residues. Germline loops: CDR1 SNHLY, CDR2 FYNNEI. Study results and caveats: When the top 100 tumor clones were examined, a median 57 of them also appeared in the adjacent lung, which was paired and uninvolved. Elevated circulating T cell density in blood was associated with longer overall survival.

The table came from immunoSEQ multiplex PCR; TCRdb's copy has only in-frame clones and leaves some out. Here the sample spans just under 80,000 clones, more than 75% being singletons. With respect to this clone: The antigen is not known.

The sequencing here drew on peripheral blood, taken before any cancer treatment. V usage is TRBV2 and J usage is TRBJ1-5, with D unresolved. The receptor was derived from a female donor older than 55 with stage I lung adenocarcinoma. The CDR3 loop is CASRPNRNNQPQHF. CDR3 in DNA: TGTGCCAGCAGGCCTAACAGAAACAATCAGCCCCAGCATTTT.